Given below is one T cell receptor (beta chain) in context. This sample was included in a study of blood T cell repertoires in COVID-19. Looking at the study overall: From T cells, B-cell-depleted T cells, or PBMCs came the material, which was cDNA or gDNA.

V was trimmed by 0 bases and J by 12 bases, leaving 19 bases between them. From germline, CDR1 is SGHNT and CDR2 YYREEE (reference sequence). CDR3 length: 15 amino acids. Clones were read by immunoSEQ multiplex PCR, and TCRdb kept only the in-frame ones, dropping some. The repertoire holds tens of thousands of clones, more than 75% seen once, with roughly an eighth in the top ten. The V gene is TRBV5-4, the J gene TRBJ2-1; the D gene is possibly TRBD1 (5 bases). The sample consisted of peripheral blood. This TCR derives from a woman older than 75 with acute or convalescent COVID-19. CDR3 residues: CASSLGQLGIVRQFF. CDR3 coding DNA: TGTGCCAGCAGCTTGGGACAGCTAGGGATAGTGAGGCAGTTCTTC. Filled out from reference TRBV5-4 and TRBJ2-1, the complete variable domain reads ETGVTQSPTHLIKTRGQQVTLRCSSQSGHNTVSWYQQALGQGPQFIFQYYREEENGRGNFPPRFSGLQFPNYSSELNVNALELDDSALYLCASSLGQLGIVRQFFGPGTRLTVL.